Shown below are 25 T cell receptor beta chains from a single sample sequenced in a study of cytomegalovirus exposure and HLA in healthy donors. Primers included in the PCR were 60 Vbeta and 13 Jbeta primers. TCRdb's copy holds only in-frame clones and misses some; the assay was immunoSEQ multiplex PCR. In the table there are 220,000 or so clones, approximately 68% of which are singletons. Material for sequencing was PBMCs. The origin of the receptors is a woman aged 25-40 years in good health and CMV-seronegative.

DNA of the CDR3: TGTGCCAGCAGGGGACTTTTACAAGAGACCCAGTACTTC. It encodes CASRGLLQETQYF. The chain is built from TRBV6-5 and TRBJ2-5; D might be TRBD2 (6 bases). V lost 6 bases and J lost 2, with 10 bases in between. The CDR3 loop spans 13 amino acids. Per the germline V gene, CDR1 is MNHEY and CDR2 is SVGAGI.

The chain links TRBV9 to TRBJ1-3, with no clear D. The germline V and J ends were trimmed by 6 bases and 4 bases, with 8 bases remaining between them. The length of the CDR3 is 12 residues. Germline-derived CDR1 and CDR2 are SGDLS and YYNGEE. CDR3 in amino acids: CASTGSGNTIYF. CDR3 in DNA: TGTGCCAGCACCGGGTCAGGAAACACCATATATTTT.

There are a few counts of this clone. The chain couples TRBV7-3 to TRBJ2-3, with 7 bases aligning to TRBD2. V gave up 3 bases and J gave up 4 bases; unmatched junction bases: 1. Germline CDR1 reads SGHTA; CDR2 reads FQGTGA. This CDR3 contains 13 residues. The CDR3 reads CASSLAGADTQYF. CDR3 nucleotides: TGTGCCAGCAGCTTGGCGGGAGCAGATACGCAGTATTTT.

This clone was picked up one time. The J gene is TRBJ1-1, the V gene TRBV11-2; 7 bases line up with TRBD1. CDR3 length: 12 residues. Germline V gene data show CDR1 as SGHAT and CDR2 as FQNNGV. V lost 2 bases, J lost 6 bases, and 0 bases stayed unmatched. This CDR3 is CASSLTGAEAFF. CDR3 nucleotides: TGTGCCAGCAGCTTAACAGGGGCTGAAGCTTTCTTT.

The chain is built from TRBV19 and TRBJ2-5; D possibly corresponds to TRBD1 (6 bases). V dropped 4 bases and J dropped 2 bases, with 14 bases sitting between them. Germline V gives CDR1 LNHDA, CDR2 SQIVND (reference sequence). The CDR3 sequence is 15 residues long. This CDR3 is CASSTLQGGQETQYF. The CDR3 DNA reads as TGTGCCAGTAGTACCCTACAGGGCGGGCAAGAGACCCAGTACTTC.

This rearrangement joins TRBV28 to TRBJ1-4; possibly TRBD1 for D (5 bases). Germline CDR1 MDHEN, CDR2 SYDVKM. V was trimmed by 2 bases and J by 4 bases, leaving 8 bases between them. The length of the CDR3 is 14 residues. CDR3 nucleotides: TGTGCCAGCAGTTTACAGGGCAATAATGAAAAACTGTTTTTT. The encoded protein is CASSLQGNNEKLFF.

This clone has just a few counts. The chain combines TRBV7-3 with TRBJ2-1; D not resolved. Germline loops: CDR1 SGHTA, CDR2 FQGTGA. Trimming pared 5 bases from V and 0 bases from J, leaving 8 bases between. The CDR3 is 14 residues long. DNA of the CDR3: TGTGCCAGCAGCCTAGAAGGCTCCTACAATGAGCAGTTCTTC. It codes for CASSLEGSYNEQFF.

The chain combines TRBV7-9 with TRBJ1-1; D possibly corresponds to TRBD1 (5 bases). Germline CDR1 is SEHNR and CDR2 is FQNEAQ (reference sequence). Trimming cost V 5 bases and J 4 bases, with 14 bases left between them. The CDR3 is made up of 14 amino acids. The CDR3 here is CASSAWEGSTEAFF. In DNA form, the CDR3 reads TGTGCCAGCAGCGCCTGGGAGGGGTCCACTGAAGCTTTCTTT.

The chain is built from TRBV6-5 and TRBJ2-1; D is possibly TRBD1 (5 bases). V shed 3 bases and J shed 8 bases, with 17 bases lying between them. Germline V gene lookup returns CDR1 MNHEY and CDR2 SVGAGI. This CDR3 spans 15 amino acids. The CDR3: CASSYEAGFVHEQFF. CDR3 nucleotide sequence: TGTGCCAGCAGTTATGAGGCAGGGTTTGTCCATGAGCAGTTCTTC.

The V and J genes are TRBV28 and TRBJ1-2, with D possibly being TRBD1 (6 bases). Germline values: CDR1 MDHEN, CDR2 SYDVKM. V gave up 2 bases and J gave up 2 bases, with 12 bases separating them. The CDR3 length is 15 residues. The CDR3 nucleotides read TGTGCCAGCAGTTTAGGGGGGGCGGCAAACTATGGCTACACCTTC. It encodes CASSLGGAANYGYTF.

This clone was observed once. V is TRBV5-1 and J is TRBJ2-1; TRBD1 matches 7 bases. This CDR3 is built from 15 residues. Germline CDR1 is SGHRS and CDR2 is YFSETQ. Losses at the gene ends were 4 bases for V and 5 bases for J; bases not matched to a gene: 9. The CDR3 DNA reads TGCGCCAGCAGCCGACAGGGAAATCTGGACAATGAGCAGTTCTTC. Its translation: CASSRQGNLDNEQFF.

CDR3 sequence: CASSQALTGAHYGYTF. The CDR3, as DNA: TGTGCCAGCAGCCAAGCCTTGACAGGGGCGCACTATGGCTACACCTTC. The rearrangement links TRBV4-2 to TRBJ1-2; 8 bases map to TRBD1. Germline-derived CDR1 and CDR2 are LGHNA and YNFKEQ. This CDR3 region has 16 residues. V trimming: 1 base; J trimming: 3 bases; junction bases outside the gene matches: 7.

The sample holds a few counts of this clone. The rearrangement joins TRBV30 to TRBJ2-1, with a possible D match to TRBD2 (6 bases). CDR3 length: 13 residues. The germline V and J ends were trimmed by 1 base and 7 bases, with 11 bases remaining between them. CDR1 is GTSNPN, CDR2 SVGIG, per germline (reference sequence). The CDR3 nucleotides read TGTGCCTGGAGTGACAGCGCGGGGAATGAGCAGTTCTTC. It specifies CAWSDSAGNEQFF.

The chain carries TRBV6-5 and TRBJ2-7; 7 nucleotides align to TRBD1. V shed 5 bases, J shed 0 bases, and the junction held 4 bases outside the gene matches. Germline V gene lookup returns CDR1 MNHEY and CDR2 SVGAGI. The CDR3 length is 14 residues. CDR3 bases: TGTGCCAGCAGTCGACAGGGCGGCTCCTACGAGCAGTACTTC. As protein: CASSRQGGSYEQYF.

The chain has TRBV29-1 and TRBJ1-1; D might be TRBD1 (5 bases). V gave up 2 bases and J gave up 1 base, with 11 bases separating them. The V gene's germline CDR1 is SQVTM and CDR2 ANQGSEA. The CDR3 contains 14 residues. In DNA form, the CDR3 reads TGCAGCGTTGAATTTGCCGACAGGAACACTGAAGCTTTCTTT. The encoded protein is CSVEFADRNTEAFF.

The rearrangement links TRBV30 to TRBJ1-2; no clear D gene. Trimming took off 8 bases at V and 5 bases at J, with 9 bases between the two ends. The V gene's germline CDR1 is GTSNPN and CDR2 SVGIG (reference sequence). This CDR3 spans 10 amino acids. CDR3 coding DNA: TGTGCCGGAGGGCTATATGGCTACACCTTC. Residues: CAGGLYGYTF.

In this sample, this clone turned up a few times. The CDR3 DNA follows: TGTGCCAGCAGCTCTACAGGGGACCCCCTCGACGAGCAGTACTTC. Amino acids: CASSSTGDPLDEQYF. V gene TRBV7-3 combines with J gene TRBJ2-7; 7 positions agree with TRBD1. The CDR3 is 15 residues long. V shed 4 bases and J 5 bases; nucleotides not matched to a gene: 11. Germline lookup yields CDR1 SGHTA and CDR2 FQGTGA.

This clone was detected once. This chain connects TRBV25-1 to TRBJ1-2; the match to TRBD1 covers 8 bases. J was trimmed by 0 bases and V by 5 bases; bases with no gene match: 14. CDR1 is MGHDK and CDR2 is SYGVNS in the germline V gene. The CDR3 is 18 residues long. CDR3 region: CASSYTIQRDRPNYGYTF. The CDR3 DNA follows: TGTGCCAGCAGTTATACAATACAACGGGACAGGCCTAACTATGGCTACACCTTC.

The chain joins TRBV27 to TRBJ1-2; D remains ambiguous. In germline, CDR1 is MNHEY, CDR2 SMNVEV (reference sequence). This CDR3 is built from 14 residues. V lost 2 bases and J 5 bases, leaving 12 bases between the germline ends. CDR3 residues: CASSLDGVQYGYTF. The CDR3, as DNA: TGTGCCAGCAGTTTAGACGGGGTTCAATATGGCTACACCTTC.

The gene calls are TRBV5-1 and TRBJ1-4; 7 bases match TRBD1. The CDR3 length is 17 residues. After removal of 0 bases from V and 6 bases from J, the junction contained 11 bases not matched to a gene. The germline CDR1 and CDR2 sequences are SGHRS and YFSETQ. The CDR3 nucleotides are TGCGCCAGCAGCTTGGGGCCGGCGACAGGGCCAGATGAAAAACTGTTTTTT. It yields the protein CASSLGPATGPDEKLFF.

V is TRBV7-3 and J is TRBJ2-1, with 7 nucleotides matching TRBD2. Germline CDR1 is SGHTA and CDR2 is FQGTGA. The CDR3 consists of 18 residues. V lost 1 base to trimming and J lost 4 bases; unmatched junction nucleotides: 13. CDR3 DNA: TGTGCCAGCAGCTTAAATAATGATGTGACTAGCTCGTACAATGAGCAGTTCTTC. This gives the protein CASSLNNDVTSSYNEQFF.

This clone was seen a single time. CDR3 nucleotides: TGTGCCAGCTCACCATCGGGGGACAATTCACCCCTCCACTTT. Protein product: CASSPSGDNSPLHF. V is TRBV18 and J is TRBJ1-6; possibly TRBD1 for D (5 bases). This CDR3 has 14 amino acids. CDR1 KGHSH and CDR2 LQKENI come from the germline V gene. V lost 2 bases and J 7 bases, leaving 9 bases between the germline ends.

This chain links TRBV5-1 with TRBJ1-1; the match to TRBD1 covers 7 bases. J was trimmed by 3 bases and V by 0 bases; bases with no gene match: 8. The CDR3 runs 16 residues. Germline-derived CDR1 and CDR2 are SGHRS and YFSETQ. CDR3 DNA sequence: TGCGCCAGCAGCTTGGTGGGCAGTACAGGGGACACTGAAGCTTTCTTT. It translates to CASSLVGSTGDTEAFF.

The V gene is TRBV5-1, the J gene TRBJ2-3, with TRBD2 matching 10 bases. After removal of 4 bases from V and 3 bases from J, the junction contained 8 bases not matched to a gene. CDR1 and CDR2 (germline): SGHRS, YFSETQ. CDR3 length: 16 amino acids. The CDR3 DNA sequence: TGCGCCAGCAGCCCTCCTAGCGGGAGCGGAACAGATACGCAGTATTTT. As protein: CASSPPSGSGTDTQYF.

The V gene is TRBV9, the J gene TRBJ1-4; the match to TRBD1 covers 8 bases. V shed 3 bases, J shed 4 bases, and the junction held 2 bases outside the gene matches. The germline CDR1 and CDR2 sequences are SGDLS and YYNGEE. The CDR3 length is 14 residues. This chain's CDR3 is CASSATGDNEKLFF. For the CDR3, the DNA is TGTGCCAGCAGCGCGACAGGGGATAATGAAAAACTGTTTTTT.